The clone carrying this T cell receptor beta chain was seen only a few times. Some clones are missing from TCRdb's copy, which holds only in-frame ones; the method was immunoSEQ multiplex PCR. The sample contains more than 110,000 clones, approximately 84% of which appear only once. The length of the CDR3 is 16 residues. The V segment lost 4 bases and the J segment 3 bases; nucleotides outside the gene matches: 9. CDR1 MNHEY and CDR2 SVGEGT come from the germline V gene. The sample comes from a study of blood T cell repertoires in COVID-19. The specimen sequenced was PBMCs or T cells enriched from blood (not recorded which). V is TRBV6-2 or TRBV6-3 and J is TRBJ2-7, with 10 bases fitting TRBD2. The sequence was obtained from a woman aged 18 to 35 who had been exposed to COVID-19. The CDR3 sequence: CASSSLTSGNYYEQYF. The CDR3 DNA follows: TGTGCCAGCAGTTCATTAACTAGCGGGAATTACTACGAGCAGTACTTC.